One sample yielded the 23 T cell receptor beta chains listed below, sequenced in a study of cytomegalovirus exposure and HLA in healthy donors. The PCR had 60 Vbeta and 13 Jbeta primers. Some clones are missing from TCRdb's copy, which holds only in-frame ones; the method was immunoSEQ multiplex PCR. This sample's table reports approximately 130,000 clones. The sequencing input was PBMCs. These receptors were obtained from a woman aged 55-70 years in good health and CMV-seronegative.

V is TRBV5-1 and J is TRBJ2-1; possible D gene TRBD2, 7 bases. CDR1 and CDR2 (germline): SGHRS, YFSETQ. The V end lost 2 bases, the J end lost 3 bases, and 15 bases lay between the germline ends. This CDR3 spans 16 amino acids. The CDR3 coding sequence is TGCGCCAGCAGCTTAAACGCGGGGGCCGACTACAATGAGCAGTTCTTC. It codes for CASSLNAGADYNEQFF.

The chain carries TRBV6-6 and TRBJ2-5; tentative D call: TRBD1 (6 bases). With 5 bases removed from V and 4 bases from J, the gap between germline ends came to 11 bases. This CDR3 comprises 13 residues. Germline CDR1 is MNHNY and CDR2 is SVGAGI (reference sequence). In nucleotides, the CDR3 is TGTGCCAGCAGTGGACAGTACTTAGAGACCCAGTACTTC. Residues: CASSGQYLETQYF.

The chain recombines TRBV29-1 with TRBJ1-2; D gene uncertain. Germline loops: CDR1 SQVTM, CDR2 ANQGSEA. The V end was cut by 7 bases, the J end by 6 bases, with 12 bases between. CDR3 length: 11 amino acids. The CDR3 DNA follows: TGCAGCGGAGGGCCGGATAATGGCTACACCTTC. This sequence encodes CSGGPDNGYTF.

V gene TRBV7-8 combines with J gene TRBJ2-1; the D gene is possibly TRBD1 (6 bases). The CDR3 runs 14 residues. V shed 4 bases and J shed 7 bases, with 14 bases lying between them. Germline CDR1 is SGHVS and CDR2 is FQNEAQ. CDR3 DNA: TGTGCCAGCAGCTCCCCCCTCAGGGGTAATGAGCAGTTCTTC. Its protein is CASSSPLRGNEQFF.

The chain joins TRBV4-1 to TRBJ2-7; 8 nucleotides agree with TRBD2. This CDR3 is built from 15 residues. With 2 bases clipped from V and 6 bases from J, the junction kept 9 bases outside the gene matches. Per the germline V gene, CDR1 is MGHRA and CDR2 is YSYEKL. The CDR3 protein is CASSQRREGLGEQYF. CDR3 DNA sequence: TGCGCCAGCAGCCAAAGACGGGAGGGCCTGGGCGAGCAGTACTTC.

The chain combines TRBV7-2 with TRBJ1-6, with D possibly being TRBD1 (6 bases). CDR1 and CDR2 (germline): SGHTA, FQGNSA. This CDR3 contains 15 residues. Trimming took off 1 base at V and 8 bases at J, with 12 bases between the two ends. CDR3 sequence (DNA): TGTGCCAGCAGCTTAGGTGTCAGGGGTTATTCACCCCTCCACTTT. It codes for CASSLGVRGYSPLHF.

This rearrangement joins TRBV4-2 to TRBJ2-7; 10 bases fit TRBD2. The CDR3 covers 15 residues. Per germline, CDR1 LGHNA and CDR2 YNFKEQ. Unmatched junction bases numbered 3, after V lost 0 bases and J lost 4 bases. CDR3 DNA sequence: TGTGCCAGCAGCCAAGAAAGGACTAGCGGATACGAGCAGTACTTC. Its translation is CASSQERTSGYEQYF.

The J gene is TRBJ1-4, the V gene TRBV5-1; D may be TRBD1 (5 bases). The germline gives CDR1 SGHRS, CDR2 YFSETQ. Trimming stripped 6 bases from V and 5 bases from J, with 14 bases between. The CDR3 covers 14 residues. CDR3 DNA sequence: TGCGCCAGCACCCTGGACACCTTGAATGAAAAACTGTTTTTT. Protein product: CASTLDTLNEKLFF.

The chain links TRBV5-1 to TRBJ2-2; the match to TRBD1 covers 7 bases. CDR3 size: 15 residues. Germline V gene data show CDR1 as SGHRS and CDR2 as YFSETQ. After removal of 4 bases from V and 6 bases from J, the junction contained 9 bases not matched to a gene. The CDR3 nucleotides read TGCGCCAGCAGCCGGCATCAGGGGGACCCCGGGGAGCTGTTTTTT. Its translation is CASSRHQGDPGELFF.

CDR3: CASSAGAGSTDTQYF. In nucleotides, the CDR3 is TGTGCCAGTAGTGCGGGGGCCGGGAGCACAGATACGCAGTATTTT. The rearrangement links TRBV19 to TRBJ2-3; weak D call: TRBD2 (7 bases). V lost 5 bases and J lost 0, with 12 bases in between. Germline CDR1 LNHDA, CDR2 SQIVND (reference sequence). This CDR3 has 15 amino acids.

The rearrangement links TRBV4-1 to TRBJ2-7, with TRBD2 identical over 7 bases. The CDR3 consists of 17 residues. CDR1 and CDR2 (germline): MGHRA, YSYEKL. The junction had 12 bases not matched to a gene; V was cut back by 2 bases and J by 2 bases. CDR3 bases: TGCGCCAGCAGCCAACCAGCGAGCGGGACTAAAACCTACGAGCAGTACTTC. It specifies CASSQPASGTKTYEQYF.

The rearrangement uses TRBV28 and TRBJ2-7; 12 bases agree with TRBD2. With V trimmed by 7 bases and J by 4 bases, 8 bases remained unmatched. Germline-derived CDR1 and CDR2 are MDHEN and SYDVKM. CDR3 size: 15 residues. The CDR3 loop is CASNAETSGSYEQYF. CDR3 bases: TGTGCCAGCAACGCCGAGACTAGCGGGAGTTACGAGCAGTACTTC. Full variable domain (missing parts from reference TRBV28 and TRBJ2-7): DVKVTQSSRYLVKRTGEKVFLECVQDMDHENMFWYRQDPGLGLRLIYFSYDVKMKEKGDIPEGYSVSREKKERFSLILESASTNQTSMYLCASNAETSGSYEQYFGPGTRLTVT.

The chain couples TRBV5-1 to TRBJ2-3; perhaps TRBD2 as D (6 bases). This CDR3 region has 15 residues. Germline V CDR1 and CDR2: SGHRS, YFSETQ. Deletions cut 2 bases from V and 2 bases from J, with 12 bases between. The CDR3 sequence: CASSFAGTHTDTQYF. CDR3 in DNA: TGCGCCAGCAGCTTTGCGGGAACACACACAGATACGCAGTATTTT. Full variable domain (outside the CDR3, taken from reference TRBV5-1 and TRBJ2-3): KAGVTQTPRYLIKTRGQQVTLSCSPISGHRSVSWYQQTPGQGLQFLFEYFSETQRNKGNFPGRFSGRQFSNSRSEMNVSTLELGDSALYLCASSFAGTHTDTQYFGPGTRLTVL.

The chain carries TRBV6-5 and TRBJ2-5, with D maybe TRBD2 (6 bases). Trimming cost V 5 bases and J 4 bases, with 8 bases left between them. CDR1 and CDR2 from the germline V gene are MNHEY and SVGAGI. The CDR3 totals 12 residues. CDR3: CASSGTVETQYF. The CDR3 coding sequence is TGTGCCAGCAGTGGGACTGTAGAGACCCAGTACTTC.

This CDR3 reads CASSLRTPGTVNSPLHF. As DNA, the CDR3 is TGTGCCAGCAGTTTAAGGACACCAGGGACAGTGAATTCACCCCTCCACTTT. The chain uses TRBV27 and TRBJ1-6; TRBD1 matches at 7 bases. The CDR3 has 17 amino acids. Germline values: CDR1 MNHEY, CDR2 SMNVEV (reference sequence). With V trimmed by 2 bases and J by 7 bases, 11 bases remained unmatched.

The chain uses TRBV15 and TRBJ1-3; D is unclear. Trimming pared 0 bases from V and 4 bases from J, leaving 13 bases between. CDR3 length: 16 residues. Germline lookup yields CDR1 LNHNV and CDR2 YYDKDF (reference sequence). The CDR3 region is CATSRDQRIAGNTIYF. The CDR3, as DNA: TGTGCCACCAGCAGAGATCAAAGAATCGCGGGAAACACCATATATTTT. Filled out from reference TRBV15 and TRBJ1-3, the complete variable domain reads DAMVIQNPRYQVTQFGKPVTLSCSQTLNHNVMYWYQQKSSQAPKLLFHYYDKDFNNEADTPDNFQSRRPNTSFCFLDIRSPGLGDTAMYLCATSRDQRIAGNTIYFGEGSWLTVV.

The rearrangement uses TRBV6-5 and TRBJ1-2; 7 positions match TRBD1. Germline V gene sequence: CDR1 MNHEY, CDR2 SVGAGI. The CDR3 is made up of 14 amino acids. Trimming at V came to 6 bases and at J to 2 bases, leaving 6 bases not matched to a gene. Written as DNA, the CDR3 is TGTGCCAGCAGGCAATCAGGGGGGAACTATGGCTACACCTTC. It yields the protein CASRQSGGNYGYTF.

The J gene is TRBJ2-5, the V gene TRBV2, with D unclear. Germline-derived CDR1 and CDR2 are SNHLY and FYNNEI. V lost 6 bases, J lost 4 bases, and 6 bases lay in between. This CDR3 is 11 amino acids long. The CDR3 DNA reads TGTGCCAGCAGCCGTCGAGAGACCCAGTACTTC. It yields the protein CASSRRETQYF. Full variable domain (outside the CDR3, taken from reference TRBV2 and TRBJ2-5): EPEVTQTPSHQVTQMGQEVILRCVPISNHLYFYWYRQILGQKVEFLVSFYNNEISEKSEIFDDQFSVERPDGSNFTLKIRSTKLEDSAMYFCASSRRETQYFGPGTRLLVL.

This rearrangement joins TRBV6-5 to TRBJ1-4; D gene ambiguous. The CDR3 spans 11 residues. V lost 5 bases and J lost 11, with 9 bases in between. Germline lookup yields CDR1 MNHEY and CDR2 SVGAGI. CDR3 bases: TGTGCCAGCAGTCACCACGGGAAACTGTTTTTT. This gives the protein CASSHHGKLFF.

DNA for the CDR3: TGCGCCAGCAGCCAAGATCAAAGAAGGGGTAACACTGAAGCTTTCTTT. Translated: CASSQDQRRGNTEAFF. The chain is built from TRBV4-1 and TRBJ1-1, with D possibly matching TRBD1 (5 bases). V lost 0 bases and J lost 2, with 13 bases in between. CDR3 length equals 16 residues. The germline gives CDR1 MGHRA, CDR2 YSYEKL.

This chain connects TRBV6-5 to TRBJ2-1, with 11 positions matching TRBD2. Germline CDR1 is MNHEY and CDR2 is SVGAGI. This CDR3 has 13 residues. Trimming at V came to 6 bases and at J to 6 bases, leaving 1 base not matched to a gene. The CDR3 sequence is CASRLAGGNEQFF. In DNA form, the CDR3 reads TGTGCCAGCAGGCTAGCGGGGGGCAATGAGCAGTTCTTC.

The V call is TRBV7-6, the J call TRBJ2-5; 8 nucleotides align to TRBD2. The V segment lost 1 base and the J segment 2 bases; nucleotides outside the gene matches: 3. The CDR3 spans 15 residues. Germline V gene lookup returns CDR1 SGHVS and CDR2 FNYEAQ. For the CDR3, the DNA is TGTGCCAGCAGCTTAGGCGGGACTAGACAAGAGACCCAGTACTTC. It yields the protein CASSLGGTRQETQYF.

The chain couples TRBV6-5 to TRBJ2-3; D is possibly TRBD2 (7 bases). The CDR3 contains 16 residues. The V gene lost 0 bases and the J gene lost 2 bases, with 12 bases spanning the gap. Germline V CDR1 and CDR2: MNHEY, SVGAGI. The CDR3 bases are TGTGCCAGCAGTTACTCTGCGGGGGCGAACACAGATACGCAGTATTTT. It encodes CASSYSAGANTDTQYF.